The 19 T cell receptor beta chains given below trace back to one sample, sequenced in a study of Graves' ophthalmopathy and Graves' hyperthyroidism. Amplification from RNA transcripts yielded the TCR beta CDR3 regions. Amplification began with first-round RT-PCR using HTBI primers, then second-round multiplex PCR was performed. TCRdb re-called the multiplex PCR reads through MiXCR, storing one row per CDR3 protein. The table shows approximately 480,000 distinct CDR3 sequences, with approximately 15% occurring only once. The sample comprised blood. These receptors were taken from a young woman with Graves' ophthalmopathy.

This clonotype has more than one count but fewer than ten. This chain links TRBV9 with TRBJ1-1; tentative D call: TRBD1 (5 bases). Germline V gene sequence: CDR1 SGDLS, CDR2 YYNGEE. The CDR3 consists of 16 residues. Trimming stripped 1 base from V and 4 bases from J, with 17 bases between. Written as DNA, the CDR3 is TGTGCCAGCAGCGTAAGTTCAGGGAACTCGGGCACTGAAGCTTTCTTT. Protein: CASSVSSGNSGTEAFF.

This clonotype was picked up many times. The chain is built from TRBV6-1 and TRBJ1-1, with a weak D call TRBD1 (5 bases). The CDR3 length is 14 residues. Per the germline V gene, CDR1 is MNHNS and CDR2 is SASEGT. The CDR3 DNA sequence: TGTGCGCCCCCGGGCGCGGGGGATTGCACTGAAGCTTTCTTT. It codes for CAPPGAGDCTEAFF.

This clonotype was counted many times. The gene calls are TRBV6-2 or TRBV6-3 and TRBJ1-6; D not resolved. The V end was cut by 4 bases, the J end by 2 bases, with 9 bases between. The germline V gene encodes CDR1 MNHEY and CDR2 SVGEGT. This CDR3 is 15 amino acids long. CDR3 in amino acids: CASSSRGTYNSPLHF. The CDR3 region has the DNA TGTGCCAGCAGTTCCCGGGGAACCTATAATTCACCCCTCCACTTT.

This clonotype was detected ten times or more. The chain employs TRBV28 and TRBJ2-2; 8 bases map to TRBD2. Trimming cost V 5 bases and J 3 bases; bases outside gene matches: 8. The CDR3 length is 16 residues. CDR1 and CDR2 (germline): MDHEN, SYDVKM. As DNA, the CDR3 is TGTGCCAGCAGTACTCAGTCGGGGGGGGACACCGGGGAGCTGTTTTTT. Amino acid sequence: CASSTQSGGDTGELFF.

The chain is built from TRBV12-3 or TRBV12-4 and TRBJ1-1, with TRBD1 matching over 8 bases. With V trimmed by 5 bases and J by 4 bases, 6 bases remained unmatched. The CDR3 covers 14 residues. CDR3 DNA sequence: TGTGCCAGCAGTCCCACGACAGGGGTCACTGAAGCTTTCTTT. Its protein is CASSPTTGVTEAFF.

V gene TRBV9 combines with J gene TRBJ2-2, with D tentatively TRBD1 (7 bases). Per the germline V gene, CDR1 is SGDLS and CDR2 is YYNGEE. Trimming pared 3 bases from V and 3 bases from J, leaving 12 bases between. The CDR3 has 15 amino acids. The CDR3 bases are TGTGCCAGCAGCGGCGGGACAGAACACACCGGGGAGCTGTTTTTT. Protein sequence: CASSGGTEHTGELFF.

This clonotype was counted at least ten times. V is TRBV6-5 and J is TRBJ2-7, with 7 bases lining up with TRBD1. Trimming removed 7 bases from V and 3 bases from J; junction bases left unmatched: 6. Germline V gene sequence: CDR1 MNHEY, CDR2 SVGAGI. This CDR3 spans 13 amino acids. CDR3 region: CASTRGQDYEQYF. The CDR3 coding sequence is TGTGCCAGCACCCGAGGACAGGACTACGAGCAGTACTTC.

This clonotype showed up just a few times. The V gene is TRBV18, the J gene TRBJ1-3, with D unclear. The V gene's germline CDR1 is KGHSH and CDR2 LQKENI. Trimming stripped 4 bases from V and 0 bases from J, with 10 bases between. The length of the CDR3 is 15 residues. CDR3 coding DNA: TGTGCCAGCTCACTAGACCCGAGCTCTGGAAACACCATATATTTT. Translating gives CASSLDPSSGNTIYF. The full variable domain, completed using reference TRBV18 and TRBJ1-3, is NAGVMQNPRHLVRRRGQEARLRCSPMKGHSHVYWYRQLPEEGLKFMVYLQKENIIDESGMPKERFSAEFPKEGPSILRIQQVVRGDSAAYFCASSLDPSSGNTIYFGEGSWLTVV.

The chain employs TRBV5-1 and TRBJ2-7, with TRBD2 matching 11 bases. The CDR3 is 14 amino acids. Germline-derived CDR1 and CDR2 are SGHRS and YFSETQ. V dropped 6 bases and J dropped 1; count of bases not matched to a gene: 3. CDR3 sequence reads: CASTGTSGSYEQYF. In DNA, the CDR3 is TGCGCCAGCACCGGGACTAGCGGTTCCTACGAGCAGTACTTC.

This clonotype was picked up a small number of times. The gene calls are TRBV7-8 and TRBJ2-7; no reliable D call. The CDR3 is made up of 13 amino acids. Between the trimmed V and J ends, which lost 1 base and 5 bases, there was a span of 9 bases. Germline lookup yields CDR1 SGHVS and CDR2 FQNEAQ. CDR3 residues: CASSLELRHEQYF. The CDR3 DNA is TGTGCCAGCAGCTTAGAGTTACGTCACGAGCAGTACTTC.

This clonotype was seen repeatedly, ten times or more. CDR3 sequence: CASSYSADSPSYEQYF. The CDR3 nucleotides read TGTGCCAGCAGTTACTCCGCCGACTCGCCCTCCTACGAGCAGTACTTC. The chain links TRBV6-5 to TRBJ2-7; no firm D call. The CDR3 length is 16 residues. Deletions cut 0 bases from V and 0 bases from J, with 12 bases between. Per germline, CDR1 MNHEY and CDR2 SVGAGI.

V and J are TRBV6-1 and TRBJ1-1, with a possible D match to TRBD1 (6 bases). This CDR3 is built from 16 residues. CDR1 MNHNS and CDR2 SASEGT come from the germline V gene. Between the trimmed V and J ends, which lost 4 bases and 5 bases, there was a span of 20 bases. The DNA for the CDR3 is TGTGCCAGCAGTGTGGGGGCATCCTATGAGGGGACTGAAGCTTTCTTT. Translation: CASSVGASYEGTEAFF.

The rearrangement links TRBV3-1 to TRBJ2-7, with a tentative D call TRBD2 (5 bases). V lost 0 bases, J lost 7 bases, and 16 bases lay in between. The germline CDR1 and CDR2 sequences are LGHDT and YNNKEL (reference sequence). The CDR3 has 15 residues. The CDR3 nucleotides are TGTGCCAGCAGCCAAGATACTACAGCACCGGGGGAGCAGTACTTC. Its protein is CASSQDTTAPGEQYF.

This clonotype has a count of ten or more. It may be a read error: a sequence one base away is much more abundant. V usage is TRBV6-5 and J usage is TRBJ1-1; D gene unclear. Germline CDR1 and CDR2: MNHEY and SVGAGI. V shed 0 bases and J shed 4 bases, with 3 bases lying between them. The CDR3 loop spans 12 amino acids. Written as DNA, the CDR3 is TGTGCCAGCAGTTACTCGACCACTGAAGCTTTCTTT. Translated, it gives CASSYSTTEAFF.

This clonotype occurred many times. This rearrangement joins TRBV5-1 to TRBJ1-1, with D perhaps matching TRBD1 (5 bases). The CDR3 consists of 14 residues. CDR1 and CDR2 (germline): SGHRS, YFSETQ. V dropped 7 bases and J dropped 6 bases, with 19 bases sitting between them. The CDR3 nucleotides read TGCGCCAGCTCCTGGGGGGAGGACACACCTGAAGCTTTCTTT. Translated, it gives CASSWGEDTPEAFF.

The table lists this clonotype with a few counts. V gene TRBV11-1 combines with J gene TRBJ1-3, with a possible D match to TRBD1 (5 bases). The V gene's germline CDR1 is SGHAT and CDR2 FQDESV (reference sequence). V lost 5 bases to trimming and J lost 0 bases, with 23 bases between them. This CDR3 comprises 19 residues. The CDR3 region is CASSARGDSFKSSGNTIYF. The DNA of the CDR3 is TGTGCCAGCAGCGCCCGAGGAGACAGCTTCAAGAGCTCTGGAAACACCATATATTTT.

This clonotype was observed at least ten times. The rearrangement joins TRBV5-1 to TRBJ1-1, with 10 positions matching TRBD1. CDR1 is SGHRS and CDR2 is YFSETQ in the germline V gene. The V gene end was trimmed by 4 bases and the J gene end by 5 bases; junction bases not matched to a gene: 2. CDR3 size: 13 residues. CDR3 residues: CASSGGQGTEAFF. DNA for the CDR3: TGCGCCAGCAGCGGGGGACAGGGGACTGAAGCTTTCTTT.

There are many counts of this clonotype. CDR3 nucleotide sequence: TGCAGCGTTCAGGGTTTCCACGAGCAGTACTTC. As protein: CSVQGFHEQYF. The V gene is TRBV29-1, the J gene TRBJ2-7, with D maybe TRBD1 (5 bases). Per the germline V gene, CDR1 is SQVTM and CDR2 is ANQGSEA. Trimming shortened V by 5 bases and J by 5 bases, and 10 bases separated the two germline ends. This CDR3 contains 11 residues.

There are many counts of this clonotype. This chain uses TRBV12-3 or TRBV12-4 with TRBJ2-2; D remains ambiguous. The CDR3 runs to 13 residues. Trimming pared 10 bases from V and 0 bases from J, leaving 9 bases between. This CDR3 is CATETPNTGELFF. For the CDR3, the DNA is TGTGCCACGGAGACACCGAACACCGGGGAGCTGTTTTTT.